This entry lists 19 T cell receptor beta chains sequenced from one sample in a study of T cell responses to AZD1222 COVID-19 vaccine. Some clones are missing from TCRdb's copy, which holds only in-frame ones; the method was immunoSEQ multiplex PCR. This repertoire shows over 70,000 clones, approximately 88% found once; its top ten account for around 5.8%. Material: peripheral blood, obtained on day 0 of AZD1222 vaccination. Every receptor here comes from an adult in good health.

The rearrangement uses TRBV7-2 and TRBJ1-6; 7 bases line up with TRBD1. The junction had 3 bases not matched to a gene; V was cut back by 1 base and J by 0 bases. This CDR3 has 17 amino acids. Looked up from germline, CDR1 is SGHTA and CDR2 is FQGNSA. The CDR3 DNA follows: TGTGCCAGCAGCTTAGAGGCAGGGGGCTCCTATAATTCACCCCTCCACTTT. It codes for CASSLEAGGSYNSPLHF.

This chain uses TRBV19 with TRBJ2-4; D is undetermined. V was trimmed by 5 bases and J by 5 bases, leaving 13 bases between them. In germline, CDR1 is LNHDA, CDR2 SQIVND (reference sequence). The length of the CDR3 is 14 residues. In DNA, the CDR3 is TGTGCCAGTAGTGTTGCAGGTGCGGAAAACATTCAGTACTTC. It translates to CASSVAGAENIQYF.

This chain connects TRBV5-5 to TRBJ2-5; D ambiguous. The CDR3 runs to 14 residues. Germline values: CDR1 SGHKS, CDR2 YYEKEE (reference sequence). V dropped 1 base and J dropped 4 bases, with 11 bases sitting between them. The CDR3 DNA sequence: TGTGCCAGCAGCTTGCGAGCTTTCTCAGAGACCCAGTACTTC. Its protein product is CASSLRAFSETQYF.

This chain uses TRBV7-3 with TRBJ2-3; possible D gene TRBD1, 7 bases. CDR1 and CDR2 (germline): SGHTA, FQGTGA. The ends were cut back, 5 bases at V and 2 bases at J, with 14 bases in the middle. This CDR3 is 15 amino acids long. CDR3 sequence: CASSRQGGNTDTQYF. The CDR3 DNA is TGTGCCAGCAGCCGCCAGGGGGGAAACACAGATACGCAGTATTTT.

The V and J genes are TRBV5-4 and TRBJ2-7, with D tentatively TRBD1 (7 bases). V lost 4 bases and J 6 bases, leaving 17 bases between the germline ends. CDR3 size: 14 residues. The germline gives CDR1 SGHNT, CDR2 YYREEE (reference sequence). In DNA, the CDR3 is TGTGCCAGCAGCCAGGGGGGCGGAACGTTCGAGCAGTACTTC. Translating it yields CASSQGGGTFEQYF.

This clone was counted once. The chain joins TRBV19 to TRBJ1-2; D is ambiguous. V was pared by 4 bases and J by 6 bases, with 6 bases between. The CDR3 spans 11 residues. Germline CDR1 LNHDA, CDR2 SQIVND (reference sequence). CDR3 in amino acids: CASSKADGYTF. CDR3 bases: TGTGCCAGTAGTAAGGCCGATGGCTACACCTTC. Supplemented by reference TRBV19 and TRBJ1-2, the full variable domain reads DGGITQSPKYLFRKEGQNVTLSCEQNLNHDAMYWYRQDPGQGLRLIYYSQIVNDFQKGDIAEGYSVSREKKESFPLTVTSAQKNPTAFYLCASSKADGYTFGSGTRLTVV.

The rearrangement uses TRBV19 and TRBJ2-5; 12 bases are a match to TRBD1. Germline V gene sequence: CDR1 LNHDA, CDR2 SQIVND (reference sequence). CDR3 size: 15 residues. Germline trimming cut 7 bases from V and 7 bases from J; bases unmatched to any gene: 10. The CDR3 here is CASKTGTGGAGTQYF. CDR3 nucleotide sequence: TGTGCCAGTAAGACCGGGACAGGGGGCGCCGGGACCCAGTACTTC.

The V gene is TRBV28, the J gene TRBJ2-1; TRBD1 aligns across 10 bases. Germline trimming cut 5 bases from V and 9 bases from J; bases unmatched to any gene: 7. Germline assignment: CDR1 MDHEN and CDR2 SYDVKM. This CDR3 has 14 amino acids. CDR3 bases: TGTGCCAGCAGTCTACGACAGGGGGCTGGTGAGCAGTTCTTC. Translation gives CASSLRQGAGEQFF.

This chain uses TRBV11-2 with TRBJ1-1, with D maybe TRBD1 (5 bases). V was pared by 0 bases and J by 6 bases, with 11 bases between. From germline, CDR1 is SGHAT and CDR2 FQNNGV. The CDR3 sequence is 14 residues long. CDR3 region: CASSLEGLQSEAFF. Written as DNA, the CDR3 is TGTGCCAGCAGCTTAGAGGGACTACAATCTGAAGCTTTCTTT.

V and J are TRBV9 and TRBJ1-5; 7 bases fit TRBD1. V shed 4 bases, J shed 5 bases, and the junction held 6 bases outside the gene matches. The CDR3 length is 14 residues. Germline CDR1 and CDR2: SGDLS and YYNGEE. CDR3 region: CASSSNRGHQPQHF. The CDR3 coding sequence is TGTGCCAGCAGCTCCAACAGGGGTCATCAGCCCCAGCATTTT.

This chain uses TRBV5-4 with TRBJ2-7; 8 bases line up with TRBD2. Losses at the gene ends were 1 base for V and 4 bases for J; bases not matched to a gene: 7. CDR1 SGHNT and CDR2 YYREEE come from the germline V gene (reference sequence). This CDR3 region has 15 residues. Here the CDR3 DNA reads TGTGCCAGCAGCTTGTTGGCGGGAGGAAAGTACGAGCAGTACTTC. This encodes CASSLLAGGKYEQYF. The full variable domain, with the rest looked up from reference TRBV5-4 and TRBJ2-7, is ETGVTQSPTHLIKTRGQQVTLRCSSQSGHNTVSWYQQALGQGPQFIFQYYREEENGRGNFPPRFSGLQFPNYSSELNVNALELDDSALYLCASSLLAGGKYEQYFGPGTRLTVT.

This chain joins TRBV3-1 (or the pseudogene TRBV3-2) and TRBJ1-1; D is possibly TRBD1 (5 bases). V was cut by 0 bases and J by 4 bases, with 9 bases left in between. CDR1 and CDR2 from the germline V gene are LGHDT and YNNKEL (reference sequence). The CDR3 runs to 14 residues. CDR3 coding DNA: TGTGCCAGCAGCCAAGATGGCAGGGTCACTGAAGCTTTCTTT. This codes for CASSQDGRVTEAFF.

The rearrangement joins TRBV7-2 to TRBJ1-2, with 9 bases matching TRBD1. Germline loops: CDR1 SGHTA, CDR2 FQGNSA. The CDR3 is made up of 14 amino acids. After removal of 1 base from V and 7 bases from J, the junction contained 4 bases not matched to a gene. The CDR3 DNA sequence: TGTGCCAGCAGCTTAGAAGGACAGGGGTCTGGCTACACCTTC. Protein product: CASSLEGQGSGYTF.

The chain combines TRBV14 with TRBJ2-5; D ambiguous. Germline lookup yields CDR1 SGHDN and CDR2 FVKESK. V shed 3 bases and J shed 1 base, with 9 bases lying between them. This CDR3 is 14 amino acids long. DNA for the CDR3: TGTGCCAGCAGCCAGAACTGGACCCAAGAGACCCAGTACTTC. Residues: CASSQNWTQETQYF.

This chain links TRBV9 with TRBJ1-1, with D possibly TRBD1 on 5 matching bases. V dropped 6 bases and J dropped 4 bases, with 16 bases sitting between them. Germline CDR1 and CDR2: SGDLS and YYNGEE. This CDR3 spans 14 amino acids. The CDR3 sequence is CASTRGSGSTEAFF. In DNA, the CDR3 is TGTGCCAGCACCCGAGGATCAGGGAGCACTGAAGCTTTCTTT.

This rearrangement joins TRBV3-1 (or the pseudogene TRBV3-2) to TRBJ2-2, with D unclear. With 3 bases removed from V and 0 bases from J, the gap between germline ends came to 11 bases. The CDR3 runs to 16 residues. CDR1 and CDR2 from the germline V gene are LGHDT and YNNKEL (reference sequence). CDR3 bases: TGTGCCAGCAGCCATACCGGGCAAGCGAACACCGGGGAGCTGTTTTTT. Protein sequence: CASSHTGQANTGELFF.

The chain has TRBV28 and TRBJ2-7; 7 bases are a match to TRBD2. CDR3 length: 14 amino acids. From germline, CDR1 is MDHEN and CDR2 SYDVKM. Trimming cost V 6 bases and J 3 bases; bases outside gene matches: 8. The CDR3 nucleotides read TGTGCCAGCAGGTGGGGGAGGGCCAACTACGAGCAGTACTTC. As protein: CASRWGRANYEQYF.

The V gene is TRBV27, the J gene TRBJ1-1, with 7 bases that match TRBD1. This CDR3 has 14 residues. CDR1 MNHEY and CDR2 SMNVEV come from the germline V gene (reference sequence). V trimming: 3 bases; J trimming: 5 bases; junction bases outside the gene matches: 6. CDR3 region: CASSLNRGGTEAFF. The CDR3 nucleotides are TGTGCCAGCAGTTTGAACAGGGGAGGGACTGAAGCTTTCTTT.

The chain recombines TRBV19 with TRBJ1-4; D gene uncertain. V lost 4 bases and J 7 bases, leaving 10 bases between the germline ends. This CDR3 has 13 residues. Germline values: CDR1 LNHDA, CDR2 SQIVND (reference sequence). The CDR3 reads CASSKGRREKLFF. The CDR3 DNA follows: TGTGCCAGTAGTAAAGGCCGGCGTGAAAAACTGTTTTTT.